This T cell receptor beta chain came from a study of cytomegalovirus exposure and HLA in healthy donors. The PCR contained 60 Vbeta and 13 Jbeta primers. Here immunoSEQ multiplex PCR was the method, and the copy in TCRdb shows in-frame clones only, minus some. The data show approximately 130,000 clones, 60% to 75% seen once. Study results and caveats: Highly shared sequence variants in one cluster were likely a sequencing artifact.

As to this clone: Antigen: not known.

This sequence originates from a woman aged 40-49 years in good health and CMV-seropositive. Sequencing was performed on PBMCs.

DNA of the CDR3: TGTGCCAGCAGCTCGACACGGCCTTATAATTCACCCCTCCACTTT. Translated, it gives CASSSTRPYNSPLHF. V usage is TRBV5-8 and J usage is TRBJ1-6; D gene ambiguous. This CDR3 has 15 amino acids. Germline V lookup: CDR1 SGHTS, CDR2 YDEGEE. The V end was cut by 3 bases, the J end by 4 bases, with 11 bases between.